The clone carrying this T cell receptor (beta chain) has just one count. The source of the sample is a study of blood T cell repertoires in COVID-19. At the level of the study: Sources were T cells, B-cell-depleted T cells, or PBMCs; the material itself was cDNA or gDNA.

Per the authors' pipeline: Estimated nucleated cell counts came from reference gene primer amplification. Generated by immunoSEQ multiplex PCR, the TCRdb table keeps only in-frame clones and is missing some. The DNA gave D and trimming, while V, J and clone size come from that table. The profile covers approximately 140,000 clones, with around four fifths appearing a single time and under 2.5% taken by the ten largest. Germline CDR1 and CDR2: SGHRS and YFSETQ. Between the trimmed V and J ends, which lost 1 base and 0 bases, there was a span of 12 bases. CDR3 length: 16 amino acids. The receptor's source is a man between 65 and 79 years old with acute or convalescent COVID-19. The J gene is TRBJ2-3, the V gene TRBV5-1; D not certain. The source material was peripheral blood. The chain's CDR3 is CASSLLARSSTDTQYF. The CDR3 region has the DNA TGCGCCAGCAGCTTGTTGGCCCGTTCGAGCACAGATACGCAGTATTTT.